Listed below are T cell receptor beta chains from one sample, sequenced in a study of blood T cell repertoires in COVID-19. Data came from immunoSEQ multiplex PCR; TCRdb stores just in-frame clones and leaves some out. The sample shows about 220,000 clones, 80% to 90% of them seen only once. Input material: PBMCs or T cells enriched from blood (not recorded which). These receptors were taken from a woman aged 18-30 years in a cohort exposed to, infected with or recovered from COVID-19 (not recorded which). The CDR3 runs from the conserved cysteine through the conserved F or W. Expanded clones get a size class; other rows say once, few or many, or leave the size out.

size: -; V: TRBV28; CDR3: CASSLSRQGLANEKLFF
size: -; V: TRBV11-2; CDR3: CASSLAPGLYNEQFF
size: -; V: TRBV11-2; CDR3: CASGKGTSGYEQYF
size: -; V: TRBV28; CDR3: CASTPSGTGFYGYTF
size: -; V: TRBV9; CDR3: CASSVTAGELFF
size: once; V: TRBV19; CDR3: CASTPGHGLGNEQFF
size: -; V: TRBV5-5; CDR3: CASSLKDRGNTGELFF
size: -; V: TRBV6-1; CDR3: CASSERPAETQYF
size: -; V: TRBV6-6; CDR3: CASSPQDISNQPQHF
size: -; V: TRBV11-2; CDR3: CASSLGSGLQETQYF
size: few; V: TRBV7-9; CDR3: CASSTETGVEGNTIYF
size: -; V: TRBV7-9; CDR3: CASTLTRAHEQYF
size: once; V: TRBV24-1; CDR3: CATSRDTYGYTF
size: -; V: TRBV7-2; CDR3: CASSPSRTGDTQYF
size: -; V: TRBV28; CDR3: CASSVQGGSDNQPQHF
size: few; V: TRBV28; CDR3: CASSLATGVSQPQHF
size: -; V: TRBV7-9; CDR3: CASSPTGNYGYTF
size: -; V: TRBV11-3; CDR3: CASSRSGTSGPDNEQFF
size: -; V: TRBV7-9; CDR3: CASSSRDAWDQYF
size: -; V: TRBV10-2; CDR3: CASTGNRNTEAFF